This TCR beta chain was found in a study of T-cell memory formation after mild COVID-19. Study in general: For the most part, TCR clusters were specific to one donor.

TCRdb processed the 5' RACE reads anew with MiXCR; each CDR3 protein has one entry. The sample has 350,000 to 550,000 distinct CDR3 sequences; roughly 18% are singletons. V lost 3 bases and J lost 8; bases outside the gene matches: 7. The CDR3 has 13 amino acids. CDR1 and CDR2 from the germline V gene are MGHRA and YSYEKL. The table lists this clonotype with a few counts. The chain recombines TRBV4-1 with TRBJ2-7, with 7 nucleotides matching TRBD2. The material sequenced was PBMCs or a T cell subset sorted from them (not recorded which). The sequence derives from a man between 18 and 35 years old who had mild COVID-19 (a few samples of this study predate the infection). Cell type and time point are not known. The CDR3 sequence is CASSQMSGAQQYV. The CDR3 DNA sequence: TGCGCCAGCAGCCAGATGAGCGGGGCTCAGCAGTACGTC.